The 22 T cell receptor beta chains in this list originate from one sample, sequenced in a study of relationships among human T cell subsets. Semiquantitative ARM-PCR amplified T cell receptor alpha and beta CDR3 regions from mRNA. In ARM-PCR, communal superprimers followed tagged nested gene-specific primers for exponential amplification. TCRdb analysed the multiplex PCR reads with MiXCR anew, one entry per CDR3 protein. The sample yields 8,500 to 10,000 distinct CDR3 sequences, 50% to 60% seen once. From the CD45RA-negative fraction, anti-CD45RO beads picked out CD45RA-RO+ memory T cells. Sequencing input: memory T cells sorted from blood. These receptors were taken from a man aged 40-50 years in good health.

This clonotype was observed a handful of times. The CDR3 DNA reads TGTGCCAGCAGCCTGGGGACTCCGGGCACAGATACGCAGTATTTT. Protein sequence: CASSLGTPGTDTQYF. V usage is TRBV11-2 and J usage is TRBJ2-3, with a weak D call TRBD2 (6 bases). The V end was cut by 5 bases, the J end by 1 base, with 13 bases between. CDR1 and CDR2 (germline): SGHAT, FQNNGV. The CDR3 covers 15 residues.

The chain uses TRBV5-1 and TRBJ2-3; D not certain. Germline-derived CDR1 and CDR2 are SGHRS and YFSETQ. Trimming took off 4 bases at V and 2 bases at J, with 14 bases between the two ends. The CDR3 sequence is 15 residues long. The CDR3 here is CASSPGRADTDTQYF. The CDR3 DNA follows: TGCGCCAGCAGCCCAGGACGGGCCGACACAGATACGCAGTATTTT. Using reference TRBV5-1 and TRBJ2-3 for the parts outside the CDR3, the full variable domain is KAGVTQTPRYLIKTRGQQVTLSCSPISGHRSVSWYQQTPGQGLQFLFEYFSETQRNKGNFPGRFSGRQFSNSRSEMNVSTLELGDSALYLCASSPGRADTDTQYFGPGTRLTVL.

This clonotype was counted between two and nine times. J is TRBJ1-3 and V is TRBV28; no reliable D call. The CDR3 runs to 13 residues. The germline CDR1 and CDR2 sequences are MDHEN and SYDVKM. With 6 bases removed from V and 2 bases from J, the gap between germline ends came to 8 bases. The CDR3 coding sequence is TGTGCCAGCAGGTGGACGGCTGGAAACACCATATATTTT. Its protein is CASRWTAGNTIYF.

The chain combines TRBV28 with TRBJ1-2; D gene uncertain. V shed 3 bases and J shed 3 bases, with 11 bases lying between them. Germline CDR1 reads MDHEN; CDR2 reads SYDVKM. CDR3 length: 14 amino acids. The CDR3 DNA reads TGTGCCAGCAGTTTGATAGGGCAAGACTATGGCTACACCTTC. This gives the protein CASSLIGQDYGYTF.

This chain connects TRBV5-1 to TRBJ2-3; possibly TRBD1 for D (6 bases). CDR1 is SGHRS and CDR2 is YFSETQ in the germline V gene. CDR3 length equals 15 residues. Trimming shortened V by 3 bases and J by 1 base, and 12 bases separated the two germline ends. CDR3 loop: CASSSQGIGTDTQYF. The CDR3 DNA is TGCGCCAGCAGCTCACAGGGAATAGGCACAGATACGCAGTATTTT. The full variable domain, in which reference TRBV5-1 and TRBJ2-3 provide the parts outside the CDR3, is KAGVTQTPRYLIKTRGQQVTLSCSPISGHRSVSWYQQTPGQGLQFLFEYFSETQRNKGNFPGRFSGRQFSNSRSEMNVSTLELGDSALYLCASSSQGIGTDTQYFGPGTRLTVL.

This clonotype was picked up a small number of times. Its ends do not fully match the called genes, so a read error is possible. The CDR3 DNA reads TGTGCCAGCGGCTTAGACGGCACTGAAGCTTTCTTT. It specifies CASGLDGTEAFF. The chain carries TRBV11-3 and TRBJ1-1, with no clear D. The CDR3 is made up of 12 amino acids. CDR1 is SGHNT and CDR2 is YENEEA in the germline V gene.

This clonotype occurred a few times. The chain has TRBV28 and TRBJ2-7; D unclear. Trimming cost V 5 bases and J 3 bases, with 8 bases left between them. CDR1 MDHEN and CDR2 SYDVKM come from the germline V gene. CDR3 size: 12 residues. The CDR3 nucleotides read TGTGCCAGCAGTGGAAACAGCTACGAGCAGTACTTC. It specifies CASSGNSYEQYF.

This chain joins TRBV11-2 and TRBJ2-2; the D gene could be TRBD1 or TRBD2 (6 bases each). Trimming took off 5 bases at V and 0 bases at J, with 10 bases between the two ends. CDR1 is SGHAT, CDR2 FQNNGV, per germline. This CDR3 comprises 15 residues. CDR3 protein: CASSGGLANTGELFF. CDR3 coding DNA: TGTGCCAGCAGCGGGGGGCTGGCGAACACCGGGGAGCTGTTTTTT. The full variable domain, completed using reference TRBV11-2 and TRBJ2-2, is EAGVAQSPRYKIIEKRQSVAFWCNPISGHATLYWYQQILGQGPKLLIQFQNNGVVDDSQLPKDRFSAERLKGVDSTLKIQPAKLEDSAVYLCASSGGLANTGELFFGEGSRLTVL.

This clonotype was detected a few times. The V and J genes are TRBV29-1 and TRBJ2-1; D call uncertain. Germline V gives CDR1 SQVTM, CDR2 ANQGSEA. The germline V and J ends were trimmed by 6 bases and 3 bases, with 12 bases remaining between them. CDR3 size: 13 residues. CDR3 in amino acids: CSVRQTNYNEQFF. The DNA for the CDR3 is TGCAGCGTCAGGCAGACAAACTACAATGAGCAGTTCTTC.

This sequence joins TRBV24-1 and TRBJ1-2; D uncertain. The V and J ends lost 4 bases and 7 bases respectively, with 6 bases between them. The CDR3 loop spans 11 amino acids. The germline V gene encodes CDR1 KGHDR and CDR2 SFDVKD. CDR3 region: CATSEGSGYTF. CDR3 nucleotide sequence: TGTGCCACCAGTGAGGGGTCTGGCTACACCTTC.

The chain uses TRBV28 and TRBJ2-3; possible D gene TRBD2, 5 bases. This CDR3 region has 15 residues. The ends were cut back, 7 bases at V and 5 bases at J, with 19 bases in the middle. The germline V gene encodes CDR1 MDHEN and CDR2 SYDVKM. The CDR3 nucleotides are TGTGCCAGCACCCCCAATGAAGGGAGTAAAGATACGCAGTATTTT. Its translation is CASTPNEGSKDTQYF.

This chain joins TRBV20-1 and TRBJ1-5, with TRBD1 as a possible D gene (5 bases). This CDR3 is built from 15 residues. V was pared by 4 bases and J by 2 bases, with 15 bases between. The germline V gene has CDR1 DFQATT and CDR2 SNEGSKA (reference sequence). The CDR3 nucleotides are TGCAGTGCTACCCCAGGGAGGTCAGGCAATCAGCCCCAGCATTTT. This translates into CSATPGRSGNQPQHF.

The chain couples TRBV30 to TRBJ1-4; 7 bases agree with TRBD1. The germline gives CDR1 GTSNPN, CDR2 SVGIG (reference sequence). V lost 5 bases and J lost 5; bases outside the gene matches: 11. The CDR3 has 15 residues. The CDR3 nucleotides read TGTGCCTGGGAAGGAACGGGACAGCAAAATGAAAAACTGTTTTTT. Translation gives CAWEGTGQQNEKLFF.

This clonotype was recorded a few times. CDR3 DNA sequence: TGTGCCATCAGTGACCCAGACAGGGACTACTATGGCTACACCTTC. Encoded protein: CAISDPDRDYYGYTF. The rearrangement links TRBV10-3 to TRBJ1-2; 7 nucleotides agree with TRBD1. CDR1 and CDR2 (germline): ENHRY, SYGVKD. The CDR3 is made up of 15 amino acids. V lost 3 bases, J lost 3 bases, and 7 bases stayed unmatched.

Of note for this clonotype: The germline gene is not matched at one end of the junction; a read error may be the cause. This sequence joins TRBV20-1 and TRBJ1-5; a weak D match, TRBD1 (5 bases). Germline V gives CDR1 DFQATT, CDR2 SNEGSKA (reference sequence). CDR3 length equals 16 residues. CDR3 residues: CSARDSRGTANQPQHF. CDR3 bases: TGCAGTGCCAGAGACTCTCGAGGGACGGCCAATCAGCCCCAGCATTTT.

V usage is TRBV20-1 and J usage is TRBJ2-3; D might be TRBD1 or TRBD2, each matching 5 bases. Between the trimmed V and J ends, which lost 6 bases and 0 bases, there was a span of 10 bases. Germline values: CDR1 DFQATT, CDR2 SNEGSKA (reference sequence). The CDR3 sequence is 13 residues long. DNA for the CDR3: TGCAGTGCCATGAGGGGTAGCACAGATACGCAGTATTTT. Encoded protein: CSAMRGSTDTQYF.

This clonotype has just one count. The chain is built from TRBV11-2 and TRBJ2-7; D is ambiguous. CDR1 SGHAT and CDR2 FQNNGV come from the germline V gene. The CDR3 length is 13 residues. V shed 1 base and J shed 2 bases, with 6 bases lying between them. CDR3 nucleotides: TGTGCCAGCAGCTTAGCCGTAACCTACGAGCAGTACTTC. It encodes CASSLAVTYEQYF.

The CDR3 DNA reads TGTGCCAGCAGCTTAGGTCAGGGCAGGGGTCAGCCCCAGCATTTT. Its protein is CASSLGQGRGQPQHF. The chain employs TRBV7-2 and TRBJ1-5; possibly TRBD1 for D (6 bases). The CDR3 consists of 15 residues. The germline V and J ends were trimmed by 1 base and 6 bases, with 13 bases remaining between them. CDR1 is SGHTA and CDR2 is FQGNSA in the germline V gene.

This rearrangement joins TRBV28 to TRBJ1-2; possibly TRBD1 for D (5 bases). CDR1 is MDHEN, CDR2 SYDVKM, per germline. Trimming removed 6 bases at V and 1 base at J, with 9 bases between. The CDR3 contains 13 residues. The CDR3 reads CASRIDSNYGYTF. CDR3 nucleotide sequence: TGTGCCAGCAGGATAGACAGTAACTATGGCTACACCTTC.

Remarks on this clonotype: A much larger clone lies a single base off, so this may be a read error. No conserved phenylalanine or tryptophan is present at the end of the CDR3, so a read error is the likely explanation. The chain joins TRBV7-9 to TRBJ2-5; no clear D gene. The CDR3 runs 14 residues. CDR1 is SEHNR and CDR2 is FQNEAQ in the germline V gene (reference sequence). Trimming cost V 1 base and J 7 bases, with 13 bases left between them. Written as DNA, the CDR3 is TGTGCCAGCAGCTTAGACTCCGGTGGTGGGACCCAGTACTCC. This sequence encodes CASSLDSGGGTQYS.

The gene calls are TRBV19 and TRBJ2-7; D is uncertain. The CDR3 is 10 amino acids. The V end lost 11 bases, the J end lost 1 base, and 6 bases lay between the germline ends. The germline CDR1 and CDR2 sequences are LNHDA and SQIVND (reference sequence). The CDR3 DNA reads as TGTGCCGACTCGTCCTACGAGCAGTACTTC. Protein product: CADSSYEQYF.

The chain carries TRBV20-1 and TRBJ2-1, with TRBD2 matching over 7 bases. Trimming removed 3 bases from V and 3 bases from J; junction bases left unmatched: 5. Germline CDR1 reads DFQATT; CDR2 reads SNEGSKA (reference sequence). CDR3 length: 14 residues. The CDR3: CSARTGGGYNEQFF. In nucleotides, the CDR3 is TGCAGTGCTAGGACGGGCGGGGGCTACAATGAGCAGTTCTTC.